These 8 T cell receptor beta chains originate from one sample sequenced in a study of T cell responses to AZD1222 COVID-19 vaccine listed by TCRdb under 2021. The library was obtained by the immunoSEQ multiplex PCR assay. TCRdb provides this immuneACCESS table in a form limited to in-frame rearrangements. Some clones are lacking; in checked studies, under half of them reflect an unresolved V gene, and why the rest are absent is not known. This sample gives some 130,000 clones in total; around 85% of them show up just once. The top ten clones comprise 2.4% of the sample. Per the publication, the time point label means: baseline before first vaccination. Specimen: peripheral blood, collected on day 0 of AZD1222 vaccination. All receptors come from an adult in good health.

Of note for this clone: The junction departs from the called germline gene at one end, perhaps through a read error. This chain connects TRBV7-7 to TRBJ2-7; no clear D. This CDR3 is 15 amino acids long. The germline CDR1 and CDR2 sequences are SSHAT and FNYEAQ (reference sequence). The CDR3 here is CASSPAVSSDYEQYF. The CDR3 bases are TGTGCTAGCAGCCCCGCTGTATCCTCTGACTACGAGCAGTACTTC.

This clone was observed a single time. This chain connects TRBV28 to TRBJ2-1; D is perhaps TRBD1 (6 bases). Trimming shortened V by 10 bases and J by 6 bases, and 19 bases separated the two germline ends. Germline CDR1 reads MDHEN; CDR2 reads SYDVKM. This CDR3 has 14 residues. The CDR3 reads CATLKGGPGNEQFF. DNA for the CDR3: TGTGCCACACTAAAAGGGGGACCGGGCAATGAGCAGTTCTTC.

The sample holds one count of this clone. CDR3 sequence (DNA): TGTGCCAGCAGCTTGCGGCCGGCAACCGGGGAGCTGTTTTTT. It codes for CASSLRPATGELFF. This chain connects TRBV5-5 to TRBJ2-2; D gene ambiguous. The germline V and J ends were trimmed by 1 base and 5 bases, with 9 bases remaining between them. The CDR3 loop spans 14 amino acids. Germline CDR1 and CDR2: SGHKS and YYEKEE (reference sequence).

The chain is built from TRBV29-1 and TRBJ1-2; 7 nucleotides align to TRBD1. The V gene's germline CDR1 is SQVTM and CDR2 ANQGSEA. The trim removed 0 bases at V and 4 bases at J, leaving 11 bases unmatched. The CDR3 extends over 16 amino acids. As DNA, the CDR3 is TGCAGCGTTGAAGAGGGCTTGACAGGGTCTAGCTATGGCTACACCTTC. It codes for CSVEEGLTGSSYGYTF.

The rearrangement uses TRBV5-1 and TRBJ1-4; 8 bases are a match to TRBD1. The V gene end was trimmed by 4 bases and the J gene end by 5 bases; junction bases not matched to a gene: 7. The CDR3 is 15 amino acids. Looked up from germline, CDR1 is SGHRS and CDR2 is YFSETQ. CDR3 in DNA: TGCGCCAGCAGCCCAGGACAGGGTAGAAATGAAAAACTGTTTTTT. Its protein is CASSPGQGRNEKLFF.

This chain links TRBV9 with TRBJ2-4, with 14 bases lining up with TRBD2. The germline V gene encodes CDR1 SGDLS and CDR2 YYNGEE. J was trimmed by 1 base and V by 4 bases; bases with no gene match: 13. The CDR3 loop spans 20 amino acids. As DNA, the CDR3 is TGTGCCAGCAGCCCCAACCCCGGGACTAGCGGGAGCGTGGCCAAAAACATTCAGTACTTC. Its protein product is CASSPNPGTSGSVAKNIQYF.

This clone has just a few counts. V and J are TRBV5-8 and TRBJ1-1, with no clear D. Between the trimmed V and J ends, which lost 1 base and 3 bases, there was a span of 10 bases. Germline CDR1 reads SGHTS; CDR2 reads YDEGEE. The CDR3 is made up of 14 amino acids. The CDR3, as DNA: TGTGCCAGCAGCTTGACAGACGGGGACACTGAAGCTTTCTTT. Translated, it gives CASSLTDGDTEAFF.

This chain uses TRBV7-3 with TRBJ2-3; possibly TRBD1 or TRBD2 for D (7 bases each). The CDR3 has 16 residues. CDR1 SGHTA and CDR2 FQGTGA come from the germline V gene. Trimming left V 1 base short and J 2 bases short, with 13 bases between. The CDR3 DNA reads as TGTGCCAGCAGCTTAAGGGGAGGGGGCTACACAGATACGCAGTATTTT. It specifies CASSLRGGGYTDTQYF.